In its sample, the clone carrying this T cell receptor beta chain was seen a few times. CDR1 is MNHEY, CDR2 SMNVEV, per germline (reference sequence). The CDR3 is 16 residues long. V shed 5 bases, J shed 7 bases, and the junction held 10 bases outside the gene matches. Genomic DNA belonging to each subset was distributed in equal measure over several immunoSEQ plates. Here immunoSEQ multiplex PCR was the method, and the copy in TCRdb shows in-frame clones only, minus some. The sample yields around 1,100,000 clones, 60% to 85% seen once. The data originate from a study of shared clonotypes between healthy human individuals. Study-wide background: Per-donor plates numbered three CD4 naive, three CD4 memory, two CD8 naive and one CD8 memory.

The source material was memory CD4+ T cells from PBMCs. Subset defined: CD45RA-negative fraction. The V gene is TRBV27, the J gene TRBJ2-1, with 11 positions matching TRBD2. The TCR comes from a man between 18 and 35 years old in good health. Some clones in this sample may be carry-over from other donors' samples. CDR3 nucleotide sequence: TGTGCCAGCAGTCACCTCACTAGCGGGAGATATAATGAGCAGTTCTTC. It is translated as CASSHLTSGRYNEQFF.